This entry lists 30 T cell receptor beta chains sequenced from one sample in a study of control samples from healthy donors and cancer patients. The repertoire was sequenced with immunoSEQ multiplex PCR; TCRdb's copy has only in-frame clones and lacks some. The table has 350,000 to 450,000 clones, more than 80% seen once. The source material was PBMCs. The receptors stem from a man aged 35-49 years with head and neck cancer.

The chain employs TRBV19 and TRBJ2-1; 7 bases are a match to TRBD1. The CDR3 runs 17 residues. The germline CDR1 and CDR2 sequences are LNHDA and SQIVND (reference sequence). V was pared by 2 bases and J by 7 bases, with 14 bases of the junction left unmatched. CDR3: CASSIKSDRALENEQFF. DNA of the CDR3: TGTGCCAGTAGTATAAAAAGCGACAGGGCACTTGAAAATGAGCAGTTCTTC.

The V gene is TRBV11-3, the J gene TRBJ2-1, with D possibly being TRBD2 (5 bases). The CDR3 loop spans 16 amino acids. V lost 4 bases to trimming and J lost 0 bases, with 13 bases between them. Germline V lookup: CDR1 SGHNT, CDR2 YENEEA. CDR3 loop: CASSYSAVSSYNEQFF. CDR3 in DNA: TGTGCCAGCAGCTACTCAGCGGTTAGCTCCTACAATGAGCAGTTCTTC.

The chain uses TRBV30 and TRBJ2-6; D unresolved. CDR3 size: 19 residues. CDR1 is GTSNPN, CDR2 SVGIG, per germline (reference sequence). V shed 0 bases and J shed 1 base, with 19 bases lying between them. For the CDR3, the DNA is TGTGCCTGGAGTGTACCGAGACAACGTATAATATCTGGGGCCAACGTCCTGACTTTC. This gives the protein CAWSVPRQRIISGANVLTF.

The chain has TRBV19 and TRBJ1-1; TRBD1 is a possible D gene (5 bases). The CDR3 spans 16 residues. V was trimmed by 4 bases and J by 0 bases, leaving 15 bases between them. Germline CDR1 and CDR2: LNHDA and SQIVND (reference sequence). CDR3 region: CASSRGTMPLNTEAFF. As DNA, the CDR3 is TGTGCCAGTAGTAGGGGGACGATGCCTTTGAACACTGAAGCTTTCTTT.

This chain uses TRBV28 with TRBJ2-7, with D perhaps TRBD2 (6 bases). The CDR3 has 15 amino acids. Trimming removed 5 bases at V and 5 bases at J, with 19 bases between. CDR1 and CDR2 from the germline V gene are MDHEN and SYDVKM. This CDR3 reads CASSDPGTLGDEQYF. Here the CDR3 DNA reads TGTGCCAGCAGTGACCCCGGGACTCTCGGGGACGAGCAGTACTTC.

V and J are TRBV30 and TRBJ1-6; D ambiguous. Trimming stripped 2 bases from V and 5 bases from J, with 13 bases between. CDR3 length: 15 amino acids. Germline V gene sequence: CDR1 GTSNPN, CDR2 SVGIG (reference sequence). The chain's CDR3 is CAWSPRGRDNSPLHF. DNA for the CDR3: TGTGCCTGGAGTCCGCGCGGACGTGATAATTCACCCCTCCACTTT.

This clone has a single count. This sequence joins TRBV11-2 and TRBJ2-1; D uncertain. The CDR3 sequence is 14 residues long. CDR1 is SGHAT and CDR2 is FQNNGV in the germline V gene. Trimming cost V 2 bases and J 7 bases, with 12 bases left between them. Here the CDR3 reads CASSLMSPTNEQFF. The CDR3 DNA reads TGTGCCAGCAGCTTAATGTCCCCGACAAATGAGCAGTTCTTC.

J is TRBJ2-7 and V is TRBV11-3, with D tentatively TRBD1 (6 bases). CDR3 length: 14 amino acids. Germline assignment: CDR1 SGHNT and CDR2 YENEEA. V lost 1 base to trimming and J lost 5 bases, with 12 bases between them. CDR3 DNA: TGTGCCAGCAGCTTAGGAGGGGGATCCAACGAGCAGTACTTC. It specifies CASSLGGGSNEQYF.

The chain carries TRBV27 and TRBJ2-1, with D tentatively TRBD2 (6 bases). This CDR3 spans 13 amino acids. The V and J ends lost 0 bases and 6 bases respectively, with 6 bases between them. CDR1 is MNHEY, CDR2 SMNVEV, per germline (reference sequence). As DNA, the CDR3 is TGTGCCAGCAGTTTATCAGCGGGCAATGAGCAGTTCTTC. Amino acid sequence: CASSLSAGNEQFF.

The V gene is TRBV27, the J gene TRBJ1-2, with D possibly matching TRBD1 (6 bases). V lost 4 bases to trimming and J lost 4 bases, with 19 bases between them. Germline CDR1 reads MNHEY; CDR2 reads SMNVEV (reference sequence). The CDR3 runs to 16 residues. The DNA for the CDR3 is TGTGCCAGCAGTTCCATTGACAGGCCCATGGGCTATGGCTACACCTTC. Residues: CASSSIDRPMGYGYTF.

The gene calls are TRBV7-2 and TRBJ2-2; D is undetermined. This CDR3 is 15 amino acids long. V was cut by 1 base and J by 0 bases, with 6 bases left in between. From germline, CDR1 is SGHTA and CDR2 FQGNSA. CDR3: CASSLDSANTGELFF. In DNA form, the CDR3 reads TGTGCCAGCAGCTTAGACAGCGCGAACACCGGGGAGCTGTTTTTT.

The chain joins TRBV5-4 to TRBJ2-5; D is ambiguous. The length of the CDR3 is 11 residues. The V end lost 4 bases, the J end lost 1 base, and 2 bases lay between the germline ends. Germline CDR1 and CDR2: SGHNT and YYREEE (reference sequence). CDR3: CASSLQETQYF. CDR3 sequence (DNA): TGTGCCAGCAGCCTCCAAGAGACCCAGTACTTC.

The rearrangement links TRBV6-6 to TRBJ2-7, with 7 bases that match TRBD1. This CDR3 comprises 12 residues. Germline values: CDR1 MNHNY, CDR2 SVGAGI (reference sequence). Losses at the gene ends were 10 bases for V and 4 bases for J; bases not matched to a gene: 7. In DNA, the CDR3 is TGTGCCACCAGACAGGGAAATTACGAGCAGTACTTC. It is translated as CATRQGNYEQYF.

This chain joins TRBV7-8 and TRBJ2-3; D gene uncertain. Germline assignment: CDR1 SGHVS and CDR2 FQNEAQ. V lost 7 bases, J lost 6 bases, and 23 bases lay in between. The CDR3 loop spans 16 amino acids. The CDR3 sequence is CASNQPGTQALDTQYF. In DNA form, the CDR3 reads TGTGCCAGCAACCAACCAGGAACCCAAGCCCTTGATACGCAGTATTTT. Based on the CDR3 plus reference TRBV7-8 and TRBJ2-3, the full variable domain is GAGVSQSPRYKVAKRGQDVALRCDPISGHVSLFWYQQALGQGPEFLTYFQNEAQLDKSGLPSDRFFAERPEGSVSTLKIQRTQQEDSAVYLCASNQPGTQALDTQYFGPGTRLTVL.

This clone was observed once. This rearrangement joins TRBV7-2 to TRBJ1-3; no firm D call. The CDR3 consists of 16 residues. V was shortened by 2 bases and J by 0 bases, with 11 bases between the two germline ends. Per the germline V gene, CDR1 is SGHTA and CDR2 is FQGNSA. The CDR3 protein is CASSLNPAISGNTIYF. In nucleotides, the CDR3 is TGTGCCAGCAGCTTAAACCCCGCTATCTCTGGAAACACCATATATTTT. Based on the CDR3 plus reference TRBV7-2 and TRBJ1-3, the full variable domain is GAGVSQSPSNKVTEKGKDVELRCDPISGHTALYWYRQSLGQGLEFLIYFQGNSAPDKSGLPSDRFSAERTGGSVSTLTIQRTQQEDSAVYLCASSLNPAISGNTIYFGEGSWLTVV.

This chain uses TRBV7-2 with TRBJ2-3; 8 nucleotides agree with TRBD2. V shed 4 bases and J 3 bases; nucleotides not matched to a gene: 6. The CDR3 runs to 15 residues. Looked up from germline, CDR1 is SGHTA and CDR2 is FQGNSA. The DNA of the CDR3 is TGTGCCAGCAGCTATAAAAGCGGGAGAACAGATACGCAGTATTTT. This translates into CASSYKSGRTDTQYF.

This rearrangement joins TRBV11-2 to TRBJ1-2; the match to TRBD1 covers 8 bases. The germline V gene encodes CDR1 SGHAT and CDR2 FQNNGV. This CDR3 is built from 17 residues. Trimming took 4 bases from V and 5 from J; bases not matched to a gene: 15. DNA of the CDR3: TGTGCCAGCAGCTCCATCCGGGACAGGCCTCTCGGGTATGGCTACACCTTC. Translated, it gives CASSSIRDRPLGYGYTF. Supplemented by reference TRBV11-2 and TRBJ1-2, the full variable domain reads EAGVAQSPRYKIIEKRQSVAFWCNPISGHATLYWYQQILGQGPKLLIQFQNNGVVDDSQLPKDRFSAERLKGVDSTLKIQPAKLEDSAVYLCASSSIRDRPLGYGYTFGSGTRLTVV.

The chain joins TRBV6-5 to TRBJ2-3; no firm D call. The germline CDR1 and CDR2 sequences are MNHEY and SVGAGI. V lost 5 bases and J 2 bases, leaving 14 bases between the germline ends. The CDR3 has 15 amino acids. CDR3 nucleotide sequence: TGTGCCAGCAGTACCAAATGGACGTACACAGATACGCAGTATTTT. Amino acid sequence: CASSTKWTYTDTQYF.

This chain uses TRBV7-9 with TRBJ1-5, with D perhaps matching TRBD1 (6 bases). With 5 bases removed from V and 11 bases from J, the gap between germline ends came to 13 bases. The CDR3 runs to 12 residues. Germline CDR1 is SEHNR and CDR2 is FQNEAQ (reference sequence). The CDR3 sequence: CASSAGHMAQHF. DNA for the CDR3: TGTGCCAGCAGCGCGGGACATATGGCCCAGCATTTT.

The chain combines TRBV27 with TRBJ2-7; D possibly corresponds to TRBD1 (6 bases). This CDR3 spans 15 amino acids. Trimming stripped 4 bases from V and 2 bases from J, with 15 bases between. CDR1 and CDR2 (germline): MNHEY, SMNVEV (reference sequence). CDR3 region: CASSSYNRAPYEQYF. In nucleotides, the CDR3 is TGTGCCAGCAGTTCATATAACAGGGCGCCCTACGAGCAGTACTTC.

This chain joins TRBV2 and TRBJ1-1; 8 bases line up with TRBD1. The CDR3 runs to 16 residues. Germline values: CDR1 SNHLY, CDR2 FYNNEI. After removal of 4 bases from V and 4 bases from J, the junction contained 11 bases not matched to a gene. The DNA for the CDR3 is TGTGCCAGCAGTGGACCAGGGGGCCTCAGGGCCACTGAAGCTTTCTTT. Translation: CASSGPGGLRATEAFF.

The chain has TRBV11-2 and TRBJ1-4; no clear D gene. The CDR3 extends over 19 amino acids. Germline V lookup: CDR1 SGHAT, CDR2 FQNNGV. V lost 5 bases and J 4 bases, leaving 26 bases between the germline ends. The CDR3: CASSQDQASAGGFNEKLFF. In DNA, the CDR3 is TGTGCCAGCAGCCAGGACCAGGCTTCCGCGGGCGGGTTTAATGAAAAACTGTTTTTT.

The chain is built from TRBV7-3 and TRBJ2-2; D gene unclear. Deletions cut 4 bases from V and 6 bases from J, with 12 bases between. Germline V gene data show CDR1 as SGHTA and CDR2 as FQGTGA. The CDR3 length is 14 residues. The CDR3 sequence: CASSYQPGPGELFF. The CDR3 region has the DNA TGTGCCAGCAGCTATCAGCCCGGACCCGGGGAGCTGTTTTTT.

This chain uses TRBV4-3 with TRBJ1-5, with D hard to call. Per germline, CDR1 LGHNA and CDR2 YSLEER. V was cut by 1 base and J by 4 bases, with 11 bases left in between. The CDR3 covers 15 residues. The CDR3 DNA follows: TGCGCCAGCAGCCAAGCCTTCGGCGGAAATCAGCCCCAGCATTTT. Protein: CASSQAFGGNQPQHF.

V is TRBV12-5 and J is TRBJ1-3; D gene uncertain. The germline gives CDR1 LGHNT, CDR2 FRNRAP. Between the trimmed V and J ends, which lost 6 bases and 7 bases, there was a span of 10 bases. There are 12 residues in the CDR3. The CDR3 DNA sequence: TGTGCTAGTGGCCTCCATGGGAACACCATATATTTT. Residues: CASGLHGNTIYF. Complete variable domain (other parts from reference TRBV12-5 and TRBJ1-3): DARVTQTPRHKVTEMGQEVTMRCQPILGHNTVFWYRQTMMQGLELLAYFRNRAPLDDSGMPKDRFSAEMPDATLATLKIQPSEPRDSAVYFCASGLHGNTIYFGEGSWLTVV.

The chain couples TRBV19 to TRBJ1-5; D gene uncertain. The CDR3 extends over 15 amino acids. Germline V lookup: CDR1 LNHDA, CDR2 SQIVND (reference sequence). V lost 7 bases and J lost 0, with 13 bases in between. CDR3 nucleotide sequence: TGTGCCAGTAACGCGGCGGCATATAGCAATCAGCCCCAGCATTTT. This codes for CASNAAAYSNQPQHF. The full variable domain, with the rest looked up from reference TRBV19 and TRBJ1-5, is DGGITQSPKYLFRKEGQNVTLSCEQNLNHDAMYWYRQDPGQGLRLIYYSQIVNDFQKGDIAEGYSVSREKKESFPLTVTSAQKNPTAFYLCASNAAAYSNQPQHFGDGTRLSIL.

The genes are TRBV5-1 and TRBJ2-7; a possible D gene is TRBD1 (6 bases). CDR3 length: 14 amino acids. The germline V gene encodes CDR1 SGHRS and CDR2 YFSETQ. Trimming removed 2 bases at V and 3 bases at J, with 12 bases between. CDR3 bases: TGCGCCAGCAGCTTCCGGCAGGGGAACTACGAGCAGTACTTC. Translating it yields CASSFRQGNYEQYF.

The chain joins TRBV5-1 to TRBJ2-3; D is unclear. The CDR3 spans 15 residues. V dropped 0 bases and J dropped 4 bases, with 12 bases sitting between them. Per germline, CDR1 SGHRS and CDR2 YFSETQ. CDR3 sequence reads: CASSLDLLRPDTQYF. For the CDR3, the DNA is TGCGCCAGCAGCTTGGATCTTTTGCGCCCAGATACGCAGTATTTT.

The rearrangement links TRBV28 to TRBJ1-5; a weak D match, TRBD1 (6 bases). The V gene's germline CDR1 is MDHEN and CDR2 SYDVKM. The V end was cut by 5 bases, the J end by 3 bases, with 11 bases between. CDR3 length equals 14 residues. The CDR3 DNA is TGTGCCAGCAGTCTAGGGGGGGTCAATCAGCCCCAGCATTTT. This codes for CASSLGGVNQPQHF.

This chain uses TRBV6-5 with TRBJ2-5; 8 bases align to TRBD2. In germline, CDR1 is MNHEY, CDR2 SVGAGI. The CDR3 is made up of 15 amino acids. V trimming: 1 base; J trimming: 2 bases; junction bases outside the gene matches: 3. The CDR3 region has the DNA TGTGCCAGCAGTTACTGGGCGGGGGGACAAGAGACCCAGTACTTC. Its protein product is CASSYWAGGQETQYF.